The next 9 T cell receptor beta chains were all read from a single sample in a study of shared clonotypes between healthy human individuals. CD45RO-negative CD8 cells positively selected for CCR7 made up the naive population, which excluded terminally differentiated effector memory CD45RA+ cells. Clones were read by immunoSEQ multiplex PCR, and TCRdb kept only the in-frame ones, dropping some. Of about 2.1 million clones listed, roughly 93% were seen once; the top ten hold around 1.8%. The sample consisted of naive CD8+ T cells from PBMCs. The receptors originated from a man aged 18-30 years in good health. Some clones in this sample may be carry-over from other donors' samples.

V and J are TRBV9 and TRBJ2-3; 7 nucleotides match TRBD2. CDR1 and CDR2 from the germline V gene are SGDLS and YYNGEE. The V and J ends lost 2 bases and 4 bases, in that order; junction bases with no gene match: 7. This CDR3 region has 15 residues. CDR3 sequence: CASSVWAGVADTQYF. In nucleotides, the CDR3 is TGTGCCAGCAGCGTCTGGGCGGGAGTCGCAGATACGCAGTATTTT.

This clone was counted only a few times. The chain uses TRBV30 and TRBJ1-1, with a tentative D call TRBD1 (5 bases). The germline V gene encodes CDR1 GTSNPN and CDR2 SVGIG (reference sequence). V shed 3 bases and J shed 3 bases, with 11 bases lying between them. This CDR3 is built from 13 residues. The CDR3 region has the DNA TGTGCCTGGAGAGAGACAGCTTACACTGAAGCTTTCTTT. Translated: CAWRETAYTEAFF.

Notes on this clone: The sample holds other DNA sequences that translate to the same CDR3. V is TRBV7-9 and J is TRBJ2-1; 9 nucleotides agree with TRBD1. Per germline, CDR1 SEHNR and CDR2 FQNEAQ (reference sequence). The CDR3 runs to 15 residues. J lost 2 bases, V lost 5 bases, and 4 bases had no gene match. CDR3 nucleotides: TGTGCCAGCAGCCTTCGACAGGGGGCCTACAATGAGCAGTTCTTC. Residues: CASSLRQGAYNEQFF.

The V and J genes are TRBV4-3 and TRBJ2-7, with a weak D call TRBD1 (5 bases). The V gene's germline CDR1 is LGHNA and CDR2 YSLEER. Trimming left V 0 bases short and J 2 bases short, with 11 bases between. The CDR3 spans 15 residues. CDR3 in DNA: TGCGCCAGCAGCCAAGATACAGGCGACACCTACGAGCAGTACTTC. This encodes CASSQDTGDTYEQYF.

This rearrangement joins TRBV6-5 to TRBJ2-7; D unclear. Germline loops: CDR1 MNHEY, CDR2 SVGAGI. The CDR3 has 13 amino acids. Trimming took off 2 bases at V and 3 bases at J, with 8 bases between the two ends. CDR3 loop: CASSYRVRYEQYF. The DNA for the CDR3 is TGTGCCAGCAGTTACAGGGTGCGCTACGAGCAGTACTTC.

The J gene is TRBJ2-1, the V gene TRBV7-7, with TRBD2 matching 13 bases. The CDR3 loop spans 16 amino acids. V dropped 5 bases and J dropped 8; count of bases not matched to a gene: 9. Germline V gene sequence: CDR1 SSHAT, CDR2 FNYEAQ (reference sequence). The CDR3 sequence is CASSNGLAGEVDEQFF. The CDR3 region has the DNA TGTGCCAGCAGCAACGGACTAGCGGGAGAAGTAGATGAGCAGTTCTTC.

The chain carries TRBV19 and TRBJ2-7, with D possibly matching TRBD1 (6 bases). The CDR3 totals 13 residues. The V gene lost 5 bases and the J gene lost 6 bases, with 14 bases spanning the gap. Germline CDR1 LNHDA, CDR2 SQIVND (reference sequence). The CDR3 is CASSPGTPLEQYF. CDR3 DNA sequence: TGTGCCAGTAGTCCAGGGACACCGCTCGAGCAGTACTTC.

The chain is built from TRBV2 and TRBJ2-7; tentative D call: TRBD2 (5 bases). This CDR3 has 15 amino acids. Trimming took off 6 bases at V and 2 bases at J, with 17 bases between the two ends. Germline lookup yields CDR1 SNHLY and CDR2 FYNNEI. CDR3 protein: CASSALGREAYEQYF. CDR3 DNA: TGTGCCAGCAGCGCCTTAGGGAGAGAGGCCTACGAGCAGTACTTC.

The sample holds one count of this clone. The V call is TRBV15, the J call TRBJ1-5; D gene uncertain. Trimming took off 1 base at V and 3 bases at J, with 7 bases between the two ends. CDR3 length: 14 amino acids. In germline, CDR1 is LNHNV, CDR2 YYDKDF (reference sequence). The CDR3 DNA reads TGTGCCACCAGCAGAGTTGGGTACAATCAGCCCCAGCATTTT. This translates into CATSRVGYNQPQHF.